Listed below are T cell receptor beta chains from one sample, sequenced in a study of beta chain features in type 1 diabetes. Sequencing was performed with immunoSEQ multiplex PCR; in TCRdb, only in-frame clones are kept and a portion is missing. The profile covers hundreds of thousands of clones, with 15% appearing a single time and approximately 0.015% taken by the ten largest. The sequencing sample was made of naive CD4+ T cells from blood. The receptors were sampled from a man aged 18 to 35 with type 1 diabetes. The CDR3 runs from the conserved cysteine through the conserved F or W. D genes are given only for firm matches. Where a row states a size, it is once, few, many or the class of an expanded clone; other rows omit it.

d_gene: NA; v_gene: TRBV4-2; abundance: NA; j_gene: TRBJ2-1; CDR3aa: CASSQMSGSRYNEQFF; CDR3nt: TGTGCCAGCAGCCAAATGTCGGGGAGTCGCTACAATGAGCAGTTCTTC
d_gene: TRBD1; v_gene: TRBV4-2; abundance: NA; j_gene: TRBJ2-2; CDR3aa: CASSLRQGARLGELFF; CDR3nt: TGTGCCAGCAGCCTACGACAGGGGGCGAGACTCGGGGAGCTGTTTTTT
d_gene: NA; v_gene: TRBV6-5; abundance: NA; j_gene: TRBJ1-6; CDR3aa: CASRTPGSYNSPLHF; CDR3nt: TGTGCCAGCAGGACGCCGGGCTCCTATAATTCACCCCTCCACTTT
d_gene: NA; v_gene: TRBV5-6; abundance: few; j_gene: TRBJ1-3; CDR3aa: CASTRRGFSGNTIYF; CDR3nt: TGTGCCAGCACCCGACGGGGGTTCTCTGGAAACACCATATATTTT
d_gene: NA; v_gene: TRBV2; abundance: few; j_gene: TRBJ2-1; CDR3aa: CASSVRQIVSEQFF; CDR3nt: TGTGCCAGCAGTGTGAGGCAGATTGTCTCCGAGCAGTTCTTC
d_gene: TRBD2; v_gene: TRBV29-1; abundance: NA; j_gene: TRBJ2-7; CDR3aa: CSVDSGGAYEQYF; CDR3nt: TGCAGCGTTGATAGCGGGGGGGCCTACGAGCAGTACTTC
d_gene: NA; v_gene: TRBV19; abundance: few; j_gene: TRBJ2-7; CDR3aa: CASSPSLYEQYF; CDR3nt: TGTGCCAGTAGTCCGAGCCTCTACGAGCAGTACTTC
d_gene: TRBD2; v_gene: TRBV7-8; abundance: few; j_gene: TRBJ2-1; CDR3aa: CASSDPKTSGRGNEQFF; CDR3nt: TGTGCCAGCAGCGACCCTAAGACTAGCGGGAGGGGGAATGAGCAGTTCTTC
d_gene: TRBD2; v_gene: TRBV11-2; abundance: NA; j_gene: TRBJ2-1; CDR3aa: CASSFTGGRDEQFF; CDR3nt: TGTGCCAGCAGCTTTACGGGAGGGCGCGATGAGCAGTTCTTC
d_gene: TRBD1; v_gene: TRBV29-1; abundance: NA; j_gene: TRBJ1-1; CDR3aa: CSVTMTGWGTEAFF; CDR3nt: TGCAGCGTTACCATGACAGGGTGGGGAACTGAAGCTTTCTTT
d_gene: NA; v_gene: TRBV30; abundance: NA; j_gene: TRBJ1-5; CDR3aa: CAWSVLGRNNQPQHF; CDR3nt: TGTGCCTGGAGTGTGTTGGGCAGGAACAATCAGCCCCAGCATTTT
d_gene: TRBD1; v_gene: TRBV11-2; abundance: NA; j_gene: TRBJ1-4; CDR3aa: CASSLGQGRELFF; CDR3nt: TGTGCCAGCAGCTTGGGACAGGGTCGGGAACTGTTTTTT
d_gene: TRBD2; v_gene: TRBV28; abundance: few; j_gene: TRBJ2-5; CDR3aa: CASTTRSSGRETQYF; CDR3nt: TGTGCCAGCACCACTAGGAGTAGCGGGAGGGAGACCCAGTACTTC
d_gene: NA; v_gene: TRBV7-9; abundance: NA; j_gene: TRBJ2-7; CDR3aa: CASSPRGLAIYEQYF; CDR3nt: TGTGCCAGCAGCCCAAGGGGACTGGCAATCTACGAGCAGTACTTC
d_gene: NA; v_gene: TRBV27; abundance: NA; j_gene: TRBJ2-1; CDR3aa: CASSSEGRVEQFF; CDR3nt: TGTGCCAGCAGTTCCGAGGGCCGGGTTGAGCAGTTCTTC
d_gene: TRBD1; v_gene: TRBV30; abundance: NA; j_gene: TRBJ2-7; CDR3aa: CAGSRDSFYEQYF; CDR3nt: TGTGCCGGGAGCCGGGACAGTTTCTACGAGCAGTACTTC
d_gene: NA; v_gene: TRBV27; abundance: NA; j_gene: TRBJ1-1; CDR3aa: CASSLGLGEAMTEAFF; CDR3nt: TGTGCCAGCAGTTTAGGGTTGGGAGAAGCGATGACTGAAGCTTTCTTT
d_gene: NA; v_gene: TRBV5-1; abundance: few; j_gene: TRBJ2-5; CDR3aa: CASSPSPEGETQYF; CDR3nt: TGCGCCAGCAGCCCGAGCCCGGAGGGAGAGACCCAGTACTTC
d_gene: NA; v_gene: TRBV7-9; abundance: few; j_gene: TRBJ1-1; CDR3aa: CASSTRGTEAFF; CDR3nt: TGTGCCAGCAGCACCCGGGGGACGGAAGCTTTCTTT
d_gene: NA; v_gene: TRBV5-1; abundance: NA; j_gene: TRBJ2-1; CDR3aa: CASSLVNNEQFF; CDR3nt: TGCGCCAGCAGCTTGGTTAACAATGAGCAGTTCTTC
d_gene: NA; v_gene: TRBV15; abundance: NA; j_gene: TRBJ2-2; CDR3aa: CATSRSRGANTGELFF; CDR3nt: TGTGCCACCAGCAGAAGTAGGGGCGCGAACACCGGGGAGCTGTTTTTT
d_gene: NA; v_gene: TRBV28; abundance: NA; j_gene: TRBJ1-5; CDR3aa: CASSPGGSTQPQHF; CDR3nt: TGTGCCAGCAGTCCCGGGGGGTCCACTCAGCCCCAGCATTTT
d_gene: TRBD2; v_gene: TRBV29-1; abundance: few; j_gene: TRBJ2-3; CDR3aa: CSVEVGREGPQYF; CDR3nt: TGCAGCGTTGAAGTAGGGCGGGAGGGCCCCCAGTATTTT
d_gene: NA; v_gene: TRBV30; abundance: few; j_gene: TRBJ2-5; CDR3aa: CAWSARVGETQYF; CDR3nt: TGTGCCTGGAGTGCCAGGGTAGGGGAGACCCAGTACTTC
d_gene: NA; v_gene: TRBV7-9; abundance: NA; j_gene: TRBJ2-2; CDR3aa: CAPNPSGYPGELFF; CDR3nt: TGTGCCCCCAATCCTTCCGGGTATCCCGGGGAGCTGTTTTTT
d_gene: NA; v_gene: TRBV11-2; abundance: NA; j_gene: TRBJ2-2; CDR3aa: CASSLIAGGTANTGELFF; CDR3nt: TGTGCCAGCAGCTTAATTGCCGGAGGGACTGCGAACACCGGGGAGCTGTTTTTT
d_gene: TRBD1; v_gene: TRBV7-2; abundance: NA; j_gene: TRBJ1-5; CDR3aa: CASSPGQNQPQHF; CDR3nt: TGTGCCAGCAGTCCGGGACAGAATCAGCCCCAGCATTTT
d_gene: TRBD1; v_gene: TRBV18; abundance: few; j_gene: TRBJ2-1; CDR3aa: CASSLTTGEYEQFF; CDR3nt: TGTGCCAGCTCACTGACGACAGGGGAGTATGAGCAGTTCTTC
d_gene: TRBD2; v_gene: TRBV28; abundance: NA; j_gene: TRBJ2-7; CDR3aa: CASSRTSGGRHEQYF; CDR3nt: TGTGCCAGCAGTCGGACTAGCGGGGGTCGTCACGAGCAGTACTTC
d_gene: TRBD2; v_gene: TRBV28; abundance: NA; j_gene: TRBJ2-7; CDR3aa: CASSFASGGINEQYF; CDR3nt: TGTGCCAGCAGTTTTGCTAGCGGGGGGATCAACGAGCAGTACTTC
d_gene: TRBD2; v_gene: TRBV11-2; abundance: NA; j_gene: TRBJ2-1; CDR3aa: CASSSSGGVTFEQFF; CDR3nt: TGTGCCAGCAGCTCTAGCGGGGGGGTCACTTTTGAGCAGTTCTTC
d_gene: NA; v_gene: TRBV5-8; abundance: few; j_gene: TRBJ2-7; CDR3aa: CASSNPGFSYEQYF; CDR3nt: TGTGCCAGCAGCAACCCAGGGTTCTCCTACGAGCAGTACTTC
d_gene: TRBD2; v_gene: TRBV6-5; abundance: few; j_gene: TRBJ2-1; CDR3aa: CASSRGGNEQFF; CDR3nt: TGTGCCAGCAGTCGGGGGGGCAATGAGCAGTTCTTC
d_gene: TRBD1; v_gene: TRBV11-2; abundance: few; j_gene: TRBJ1-6; CDR3aa: CASSSRPGGNNSPLHF; CDR3nt: TGTGCCAGCAGCTCACGACCAGGGGGCAATAATTCACCCCTCCACTTT
d_gene: NA; v_gene: TRBV20-1; abundance: few; j_gene: TRBJ2-7; CDR3aa: CSARGRSEQYF; CDR3nt: TGCAGTGCTAGAGGGCGGAGCGAGCAGTACTTC
d_gene: NA; v_gene: TRBV29-1; abundance: few; j_gene: TRBJ1-1; CDR3aa: CSVERQLNTEAFF; CDR3nt: TGCAGCGTTGAGCGACAGCTGAACACTGAAGCTTTCTTT
d_gene: TRBD2; v_gene: TRBV14; abundance: few; j_gene: TRBJ2-7; CDR3aa: CASSPLPGLAGTHPPYEQYF; CDR3nt: TGTGCCAGCAGCCCGCTACCGGGACTAGCGGGCACTCATCCTCCCTACGAGCAGTACTTC